These 20 T cell receptor beta chains share one sample of origin, sequenced in a study of shared clonotypes between healthy human individuals. TCRdb's copy holds only in-frame clones and misses some; the assay was immunoSEQ multiplex PCR. The profile covers over 2 million clones, with about 95% appearing a single time and roughly 1% taken by the ten largest. Selected positively for CCR7 and CD45RO-negative, naive CD8 cells excluded terminally differentiated effector memory CD45RA+ cells. The source material was naive CD8+ T cells sorted from blood. All receptors derive from a man younger than 35 in good health.

The chain employs TRBV13 and TRBJ2-7, with D maybe TRBD2 (6 bases). Germline V gene lookup returns CDR1 PRHDT and CDR2 FYEKMQ (reference sequence). V was pared by 1 base and J by 0 bases, with 19 bases between. There are 18 residues in the CDR3. The CDR3: CASSLASGGTRNSYEQYF. CDR3 sequence (DNA): TGTGCCAGCAGCTTAGCGTCAGGAGGGACCCGTAACTCCTACGAGCAGTACTTC.

In this sample, this clone turned up a few times. The chain carries TRBV10-2 and TRBJ2-2; a possible D gene is TRBD1 (6 bases). CDR3 length: 19 residues. Germline-derived CDR1 and CDR2 are WSHSY and SAAADI. Trimming left V 0 bases short and J 6 bases short, with 23 bases between. In nucleotides, the CDR3 is TGCGCCAGCAGTGAGTCGATGGGCTGGGACATACAGTCGTCCGGGGAGCTGTTTTTT. Amino acid sequence: CASSESMGWDIQSSGELFF.

The chain uses TRBV23-1 and TRBJ1-2, with 7 bases fitting TRBD1. TRBV23-1 carries the ORF label, with uncertain function. With V trimmed by 3 bases and J by 3 bases, 10 bases remained unmatched. The CDR3 has 16 residues. This chain's CDR3 is CASSHLDRDLDYGYTF. The CDR3 region has the DNA TGCGCCAGCAGTCATTTAGACAGGGACCTTGACTATGGCTACACCTTC.

The CDR3, as DNA: TGCGCCAGCAGTGAGTATTCAGGGAGCAATCAGCCCCAGCATTTT. Protein: CASSEYSGSNQPQHF. This sequence joins TRBV10-2 and TRBJ1-5, with D possibly being TRBD1 (5 bases). Germline-derived CDR1 and CDR2 are WSHSY and SAAADI. The CDR3 has 15 residues. Deletions cut 1 base from V and 1 base from J, with 8 bases between.

To note about this clone: The sample carries other DNA sequences with the same CDR3. The V and J genes are TRBV5-1 and TRBJ2-5; no reliable D call. The CDR3 consists of 13 residues. CDR1 is SGHRS and CDR2 is YFSETQ in the germline V gene. V lost 0 bases and J lost 1, with 4 bases in between. For the CDR3, the DNA is TGCGCCAGCAGCTTGGGGGGCCAAGAGACCCAGTACTTC. This gives the protein CASSLGGQETQYF.

The chain has TRBV7-9 and TRBJ1-3, with a weak D call TRBD1 (6 bases). Germline CDR1 is SEHNR and CDR2 is FQNEAQ (reference sequence). This CDR3 is 15 amino acids long. The V end was cut by 5 bases, the J end by 4 bases, with 15 bases between. CDR3 sequence (DNA): TGTGCCAGCAGCAACCCCGGGGGCTTCGGAAACACCATATATTTT. Residues: CASSNPGGFGNTIYF. The variable domain in full, with the rest retrieved from reference TRBV7-9 and TRBJ1-3, is DTGVSQNPRHKITKRGQNVTFRCDPISEHNRLYWYRQTLGQGPEFLTYFQNEAQLEKSRLLSDRFSAERPKGSFSTLEIQRTEQGDSAMYLCASSNPGGFGNTIYFGEGSWLTVV.

The chain joins TRBV27 to TRBJ1-4; D is possibly TRBD1 (6 bases). The germline CDR1 and CDR2 sequences are MNHEY and SMNVEV (reference sequence). The CDR3 contains 16 residues. V was cut by 6 bases and J by 3 bases, with 17 bases left in between. The CDR3 region is CASRPNGQGPNEKLFF. The CDR3 nucleotides read TGTGCCAGCAGGCCTAACGGGCAGGGGCCTAATGAAAAACTGTTTTTT. Drawing the rest from reference TRBV27 and TRBJ1-4, the complete variable domain is EAQVTQNPRYLITVTGKKLTVTCSQNMNHEYMSWYRQDPGLGLRQIYYSMNVEVTDKGDVPEGYKVSRKEKRNFPLILESPSPNQTSLYFCASRPNGQGPNEKLFFGSGTQLSVL.

Of note for this clone: Other DNA sequences within the sample encode an identical CDR3. The rearrangement uses TRBV7-9 and TRBJ2-1; D gene ambiguous. V gave up 5 bases and J gave up 4 bases, with 9 bases separating them. CDR1 and CDR2 (germline): SEHNR, FQNEAQ (reference sequence). This CDR3 spans 13 amino acids. The CDR3: CASSLPRYNEQFF. The CDR3 DNA sequence: TGTGCCAGCAGCCTACCGAGGTACAATGAGCAGTTCTTC. Complete variable domain (other parts from reference TRBV7-9 and TRBJ2-1): DTGVSQNPRHKITKRGQNVTFRCDPISEHNRLYWYRQTLGQGPEFLTYFQNEAQLEKSRLLSDRFSAERPKGSFSTLEIQRTEQGDSAMYLCASSLPRYNEQFFGPGTRLTVL.

This chain connects TRBV19 to TRBJ2-2, with D unresolved. This CDR3 comprises 12 residues. V gave up 8 bases and J gave up 6 bases, with 10 bases separating them. Germline CDR1 LNHDA, CDR2 SQIVND (reference sequence). CDR3 loop: CASLRRSGELFF. In nucleotides, the CDR3 is TGTGCCAGTTTAAGGAGATCCGGGGAGCTGTTTTTT.

The chain is built from TRBV4-1 and TRBJ2-1; D uncertain. Trimming removed 0 bases from V and 0 bases from J, with 9 bases in between. Germline CDR1 is MGHRA and CDR2 is YSYEKL. CDR3 length equals 16 residues. The CDR3 protein is CASSQDETHSYNEQFF. CDR3 sequence (DNA): TGCGCCAGCAGCCAAGACGAGACCCACTCCTACAATGAGCAGTTCTTC.

The chain combines TRBV6-5 with TRBJ2-7, with D unclear. The CDR3 totals 14 residues. Germline V gives CDR1 MNHEY, CDR2 SVGAGI. With 6 bases removed from V and 1 base from J, the gap between germline ends came to 13 bases. CDR3 DNA: TGTGCCAGCAGCCCCGGGCGCTTTTCCTACGAGCAGTACTTC. It translates to CASSPGRFSYEQYF.

Of note for this clone: The identical CDR3 is also encoded by other nucleotide sequences in the sample. The V call is TRBV7-9, the J call TRBJ1-1; D might be TRBD1 (5 bases). V lost 0 bases, J lost 1 base, and 6 bases lay in between. The CDR3 contains 14 residues. Germline loops: CDR1 SEHNR, CDR2 FQNEAQ (reference sequence). CDR3 region: CASSLAGTNTEAFF. The DNA for the CDR3 is TGTGCCAGCAGCTTAGCGGGGACGAACACTGAAGCTTTCTTT.

The chain uses TRBV6-1 and TRBJ2-7, with 7 bases lining up with TRBD1. The length of the CDR3 is 15 residues. The V and J ends lost 2 bases and 1 base, in that order; junction bases with no gene match: 5. Germline lookup yields CDR1 MNHNS and CDR2 SASEGT. DNA of the CDR3: TGTGCCAGCAGTGAATCACGGACAGGTTCCTACGAGCAGTACTTC. It codes for CASSESRTGSYEQYF.

The chain joins TRBV4-1 to TRBJ2-7; 7 bases align to TRBD2. Germline trimming cut 2 bases from V and 4 bases from J; bases unmatched to any gene: 11. The germline gives CDR1 MGHRA, CDR2 YSYEKL. This CDR3 region has 16 residues. In DNA, the CDR3 is TGCGCCAGCAGCCAAAGTTTGGGGGGAGGGGAATACGAGCAGTACTTC. Protein sequence: CASSQSLGGGEYEQYF.

The chain joins TRBV7-9 to TRBJ2-7; weak D call: TRBD1 (5 bases). Trimming took 0 bases from V and 2 from J, leaving 11 bases between them. There are 15 residues in the CDR3. Germline lookup yields CDR1 SEHNR and CDR2 FQNEAQ (reference sequence). CDR3 sequence: CASSLALQGTYEQYF. The CDR3 bases are TGTGCCAGCAGCTTAGCGCTTCAGGGAACCTACGAGCAGTACTTC.

The gene calls are TRBV19 and TRBJ2-1, with 7 bases matching TRBD2. Per germline, CDR1 LNHDA and CDR2 SQIVND (reference sequence). The CDR3 sequence is 18 residues long. V shed 5 bases and J 0 bases; nucleotides not matched to a gene: 13. The CDR3 is CASSLSSGPLSSYNEQFF. The CDR3, as DNA: TGTGCCAGTAGTCTGAGTAGCGGGCCCTTAAGCTCCTACAATGAGCAGTTCTTC.

This clone came up once. V and J are TRBV27 and TRBJ2-3, with D uncertain. This CDR3 spans 16 amino acids. CDR1 is MNHEY, CDR2 SMNVEV, per germline (reference sequence). Trimming stripped 6 bases from V and 0 bases from J, with 16 bases between. The DNA for the CDR3 is TGTGCCAGCAGCCAGGTTCTGCCTCCAAGCACAGATACGCAGTATTTT. Its protein product is CASSQVLPPSTDTQYF.

About this clone: This CDR3 is also generated by other DNA sequences in the sample. This chain connects TRBV19 to TRBJ1-1; D ambiguous. The V gene lost 3 bases and the J gene lost 8 bases, with 7 bases spanning the gap. This CDR3 contains 11 residues. CDR1 is LNHDA, CDR2 SQIVND, per germline (reference sequence). The CDR3 here is CASSILGEAFF. The DNA for the CDR3 is TGTGCCAGTAGTATTCTGGGCGAAGCTTTCTTT.

About this clone: Other DNA sequences in this sample translate to the same CDR3. The chain links TRBV19 to TRBJ2-1; D not certain. The CDR3 consists of 12 residues. V lost 3 bases, J lost 3 bases, and 3 bases lay in between. Germline-derived CDR1 and CDR2 are LNHDA and SQIVND (reference sequence). For the CDR3, the DNA is TGTGCCAGTAGTATCAACTACAATGAGCAGTTCTTC. The encoded protein is CASSINYNEQFF.

The chain combines TRBV9 with TRBJ1-2; D remains unclear. The germline V and J ends were trimmed by 1 base and 4 bases, with 11 bases remaining between them. CDR1 is SGDLS and CDR2 is YYNGEE in the germline V gene. The CDR3 has 14 amino acids. CDR3 protein: CASSVQALGYGYTF. In DNA, the CDR3 is TGTGCCAGCAGCGTACAGGCGCTAGGCTATGGCTACACCTTC.